This TCR beta chain was captured in a study of OX40 agonist ivuxolimab in advanced cancers. Using immunoSEQ multiplex PCR, the repertoire was profiled, and TCRdb retains in-frame clones only, with some absent. The repertoire holds about 41,000 clones, with around four fifths as singletons. This CDR3 region has 13 residues. From germline, CDR1 is SGHNT and CDR2 YYREEE (reference sequence). V was cut by 4 bases and J by 7 bases, with 12 bases left in between. The sample in question was CD4+ or CD8+ T cells sorted from blood, obtained in a trial of the OX40 agonist ivuxolimab. The V and J genes are TRBV5-4 and TRBJ2-1; D is possibly TRBD2 (6 bases). The clonotype was recovered from an adult with an advanced solid tumor such as melanoma, head and neck, liver or kidney cancer. The CDR3 DNA reads TGTGCCAGCAGCGCTTTGACTAGGAATGAGCAGTTCTTC. Translated: CASSALTRNEQFF.